This T cell receptor beta chain was obtained from a study of cytomegalovirus exposure and HLA in healthy donors. Regarding the study as a whole: TCR beta chains numbering roughly 150 were designated cytomegalovirus-associated.

A word on this clone: What it binds is not known.

Measured with immunoSEQ multiplex PCR; TCRdb has only the in-frame clones, and not every one. The repertoire holds 86,000 or so clones, with 90% to 97% as singletons. Germline-derived CDR1 and CDR2 are SGHRS and YFSETQ. The ends lost 5 bases at V and 3 bases at J; junction bases unmatched: 17. The CDR3 consists of 18 residues. Sequencing was done on a sample of PBMCs. This sequence originates from a young man in good health and CMV-seropositive. This chain joins TRBV5-1 and TRBJ2-7; 10 bases agree with TRBD2. The CDR3 is CASRYRGELAGRLYEQYF. The CDR3, as DNA: TGCGCCAGCAGATACCGAGGGGAACTAGCGGGGCGGCTCTACGAGCAGTACTTC.